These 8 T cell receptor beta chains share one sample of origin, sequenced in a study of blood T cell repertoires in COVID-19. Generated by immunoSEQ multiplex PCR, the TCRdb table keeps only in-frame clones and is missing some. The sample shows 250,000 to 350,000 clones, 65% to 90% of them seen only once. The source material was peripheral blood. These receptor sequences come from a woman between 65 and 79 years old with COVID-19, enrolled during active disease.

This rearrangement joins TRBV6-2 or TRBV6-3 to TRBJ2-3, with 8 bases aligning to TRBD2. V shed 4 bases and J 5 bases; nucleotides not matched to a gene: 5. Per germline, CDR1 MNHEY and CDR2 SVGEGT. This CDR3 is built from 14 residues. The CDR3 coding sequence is TGTGCCAGCAGTTCAGTCGGGGGGGGAGATACGCAGTATTTT. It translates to CASSSVGGGDTQYF.

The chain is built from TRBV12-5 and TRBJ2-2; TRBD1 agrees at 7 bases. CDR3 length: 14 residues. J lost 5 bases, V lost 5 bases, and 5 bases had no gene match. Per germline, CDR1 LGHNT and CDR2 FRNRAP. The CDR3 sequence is CASGLVQGTGELFF. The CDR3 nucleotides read TGTGCTAGTGGTCTCGTACAGGGGACCGGGGAGCTGTTTTTT.

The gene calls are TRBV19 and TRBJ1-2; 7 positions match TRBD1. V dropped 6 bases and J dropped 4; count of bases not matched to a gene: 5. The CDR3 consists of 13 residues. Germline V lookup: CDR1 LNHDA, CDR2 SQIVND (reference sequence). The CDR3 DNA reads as TGTGCCAGTAGGGGGGACAGAACCTATGGCTACACCTTC. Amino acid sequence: CASRGDRTYGYTF.

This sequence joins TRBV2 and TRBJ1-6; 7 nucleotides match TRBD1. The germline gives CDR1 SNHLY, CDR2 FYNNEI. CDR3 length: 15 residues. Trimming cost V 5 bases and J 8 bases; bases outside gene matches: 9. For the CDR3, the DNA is TGTGCCAGCAGTAAAGGACAGGCCCTTCATTCACCCCTCCACTTT. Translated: CASSKGQALHSPLHF.

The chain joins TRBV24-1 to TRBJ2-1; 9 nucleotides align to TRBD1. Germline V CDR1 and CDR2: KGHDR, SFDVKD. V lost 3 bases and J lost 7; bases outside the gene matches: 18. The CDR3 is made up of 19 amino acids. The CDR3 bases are TGTGCCACCAGTGATACCTCCCCCCGCGCAGGACAGGGGTGGAATGAGCAGTTCTTC. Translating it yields CATSDTSPRAGQGWNEQFF.

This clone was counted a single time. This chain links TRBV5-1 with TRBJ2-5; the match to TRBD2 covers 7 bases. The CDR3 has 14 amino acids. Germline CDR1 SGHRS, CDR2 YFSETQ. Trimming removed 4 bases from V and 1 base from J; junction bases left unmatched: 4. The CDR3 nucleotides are TGCGCCAGCAGCGACGGGGGGTTCCAAGAGACCCAGTACTTC. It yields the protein CASSDGGFQETQYF.

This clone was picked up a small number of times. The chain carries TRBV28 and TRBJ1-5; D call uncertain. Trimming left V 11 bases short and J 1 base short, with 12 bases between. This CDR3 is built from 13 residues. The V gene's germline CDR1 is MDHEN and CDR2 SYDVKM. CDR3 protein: CACREGSNQPQHF. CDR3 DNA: TGTGCCTGCCGGGAGGGAAGCAATCAGCCCCAGCATTTT.

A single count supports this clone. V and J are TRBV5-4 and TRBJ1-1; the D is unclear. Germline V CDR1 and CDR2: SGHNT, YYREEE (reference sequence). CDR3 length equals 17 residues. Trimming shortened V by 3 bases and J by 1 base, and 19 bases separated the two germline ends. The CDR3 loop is CASSSPQAAGRNTEAFF. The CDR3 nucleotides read TGTGCCAGCAGCTCCCCCCAGGCGGCGGGGAGGAACACTGAAGCTTTCTTT.